Presented here are 29 T cell receptor beta chains from one specimen sequenced in a study of cytomegalovirus exposure and HLA in healthy donors. The PCR was carried out with 60 Vbeta primers and 13 Jbeta primers. Sequencing was performed with immunoSEQ multiplex PCR; in TCRdb, only in-frame clones are kept and a portion is missing. In the table there are about 100,000 clones, roughly three quarters of which are singletons. Source material: PBMCs. The receptors were sampled from a man aged 40-55 years in good health and CMV-seropositive.

The chain carries TRBV27 and TRBJ2-7, with TRBD2 matching over 8 bases. Trimming removed 5 bases from V and 0 bases from J; junction bases left unmatched: 9. Germline values: CDR1 MNHEY, CDR2 SMNVEV (reference sequence). The CDR3 is made up of 16 amino acids. CDR3 sequence: CASSPNLRGGSYEQYV. The DNA for the CDR3 is TGTGCCAGCAGTCCAAACCTACGGGGGGGCTCCTACGAGCAGTACGTC.

The V gene is TRBV28, the J gene TRBJ2-5, with D tentatively TRBD1 (6 bases). Near its end, the DNA agrees better with TRBJ2-7, so the J call may be wrong. From germline, CDR1 is MDHEN and CDR2 SYDVKM. The CDR3 runs 15 residues. CDR3 residues: CASSFRGTDSYEQYF. The DNA of the CDR3 is TGTGCCAGCAGTTTTAGGGGGACGGACTCCTACGAGCAGTACTTC.

The CDR3 DNA is TGTGCCATCAGTGGCACTAGCGGGAGACACGAGCAGTACTTC. Translating gives CAISGTSGRHEQYF. This chain links TRBV10-3 with TRBJ2-5, with 11 bases aligning to TRBD2. The better agreement between TRBJ2-7 and the DNA end casts doubt on the J call. There are 14 residues in the CDR3. Per germline, CDR1 ENHRY and CDR2 SYGVKD.

The CDR3 sequence: CASAIQGGSLGETQYF. The CDR3 DNA follows: TGCGCCAGCGCAATTCAGGGGGGCTCATTAGGGGAGACCCAGTACTTC. The rearrangement links TRBV5-1 to TRBJ2-5, with D perhaps TRBD1 (7 bases). Germline V gene lookup returns CDR1 SGHRS and CDR2 YFSETQ. CDR3 length equals 16 residues. V gave up 7 bases and J gave up 5 bases, with 24 bases separating them.

Only one count was recorded for this clone. V gene TRBV7-9 combines with J gene TRBJ2-7; 8 bases are shared with TRBD2. Germline V CDR1 and CDR2: SEHNR, FQNEAQ (reference sequence). After removal of 7 bases from V and 4 bases from J, the junction contained 9 bases not matched to a gene. This CDR3 contains 14 residues. CDR3 in amino acids: CASTSDTSGYEQYF. The CDR3 DNA follows: TGTGCCAGCACCTCTGATACTAGCGGATACGAGCAGTACTTC.

The chain recombines TRBV2 with TRBJ2-7, with TRBD2 as a possible D gene (5 bases). Germline assignment: CDR1 SNHLY and CDR2 FYNNEI. Trimming took 5 bases from V and 3 from J, leaving 14 bases between them. The length of the CDR3 is 14 residues. CDR3 sequence reads: CASSPEDEGYEQYF. In nucleotides, the CDR3 is TGTGCCAGCAGTCCCGAAGATGAGGGCTACGAGCAGTACTTC.

This chain links TRBV28 with TRBJ2-7, with D tentatively TRBD1 (6 bases). Germline CDR1 reads MDHEN; CDR2 reads SYDVKM. Trimming took 6 bases from V and 0 from J, leaving 15 bases between them. The CDR3 length is 15 residues. CDR3 in DNA: TGTGCCAGCAGCCACGGGACACTTGGCTCCTACGAGCAGTACTTC. It translates to CASSHGTLGSYEQYF.

A few counts support this clone. The chain has TRBV25-1 and TRBJ2-1; 8 nucleotides align to TRBD2. The germline V gene has CDR1 MGHDK and CDR2 SYGVNS. The CDR3 spans 14 residues. J was trimmed by 4 bases and V by 8 bases; bases with no gene match: 7. The CDR3 DNA reads as TGTGCCAGCGGCGACGGCGGGGGGTACAATGAGCAGTTCTTC. As protein: CASGDGGGYNEQFF.

This clone was counted between two and nine times. V usage is TRBV4-1 and J usage is TRBJ2-5; maybe TRBD2 (5 bases). Looked up from germline, CDR1 is MGHRA and CDR2 is YSYEKL. The V end lost 5 bases, the J end lost 0 bases, and 10 bases lay between the germline ends. CDR3 length: 14 residues. CDR3 region: CASSAREYQETQYF. CDR3 bases: TGCGCCAGCAGCGCGAGGGAGTACCAAGAGACCCAGTACTTC.

This chain links TRBV29-1 with TRBJ2-3; maybe TRBD1 (5 bases). Germline CDR1 SQVTM, CDR2 ANQGSEA. Trimming removed 7 bases at V and 2 bases at J, with 10 bases between. The CDR3 totals 12 residues. The CDR3: CSAQTDTDTQYF. Here the CDR3 DNA reads TGCAGCGCCCAGACAGACACAGATACGCAGTATTTT.

This clone was seen a few times. The CDR3 is CASSVVSTGLAPSYNEQFF. Written as DNA, the CDR3 is TGTGCCAGCAGCGTAGTGTCCACGGGTCTAGCGCCCTCCTACAATGAGCAGTTCTTC. V gene TRBV9 combines with J gene TRBJ2-1, with D maybe TRBD2 (6 bases). The germline V gene has CDR1 SGDLS and CDR2 YYNGEE. This CDR3 region has 19 residues. V was pared by 0 bases and J by 0 bases, with 19 bases between.

V usage is TRBV5-1 and J usage is TRBJ2-2, with D possibly TRBD1 on 5 matching bases. Germline lookup yields CDR1 SGHRS and CDR2 YFSETQ. The CDR3 is 12 residues long. V dropped 5 bases and J dropped 7 bases, with 9 bases sitting between them. CDR3 DNA: TGCGCCAGCAGAAGGGGCGGCGGGGAGCTGTTTTTT. Amino acids: CASRRGGGELFF.

This chain links TRBV19 with TRBJ2-1, with TRBD2 matching over 10 bases. Germline trimming cut 0 bases from V and 9 bases from J; bases unmatched to any gene: 8. Germline CDR1 LNHDA, CDR2 SQIVND (reference sequence). This CDR3 region has 16 residues. The CDR3 region is CASSIDPAGGPVEQFF. In DNA form, the CDR3 reads TGTGCCAGTAGTATAGATCCAGCGGGAGGGCCAGTTGAGCAGTTCTTC.

This rearrangement joins TRBV19 to TRBJ2-2; tentative D call: TRBD2 (6 bases). The CDR3 totals 13 residues. Trimming shortened V by 4 bases and J by 7 bases, and 10 bases separated the two germline ends. Germline V CDR1 and CDR2: LNHDA, SQIVND (reference sequence). The CDR3: CASSTSDGGELFF. In DNA form, the CDR3 reads TGTGCCAGTAGTACTAGCGATGGCGGGGAGCTGTTTTTT.

The genes are TRBV7-8 and TRBJ2-1; 10 bases match TRBD2. In germline, CDR1 is SGHVS, CDR2 FQNEAQ. This CDR3 has 20 residues. Losses at the gene ends were 1 base for V and 9 bases for J; bases not matched to a gene: 21. This chain's CDR3 is CASSLVSTSGAGGWESEQFF. For the CDR3, the DNA is TGTGCCAGCAGCTTAGTGAGCACCTCCGGAGCGGGAGGGTGGGAGAGTGAGCAGTTCTTC.

V gene TRBV27 combines with J gene TRBJ2-1, with TRBD2 matching over 7 bases. The CDR3 is 17 residues long. The V gene's germline CDR1 is MNHEY and CDR2 SMNVEV (reference sequence). V lost 4 bases to trimming and J lost 6 bases; unmatched junction nucleotides: 15. In nucleotides, the CDR3 is TGTGCCAGCAGTTCATCCGGACTGGGGACTACCGTCAATGAGCAGTTCTTC. Amino acid sequence: CASSSSGLGTTVNEQFF.

V and J are TRBV6-1 and TRBJ1-1, with D uncertain. The ends were cut back, 6 bases at V and 2 bases at J, with 7 bases in the middle. Looked up from germline, CDR1 is MNHNS and CDR2 is SASEGT. The CDR3 is 12 amino acids. The CDR3 DNA sequence: TGTGCCAGCAGGTCGGTAAACACTGAAGCTTTCTTT. Protein product: CASRSVNTEAFF.

The genes are TRBV11-2 and TRBJ1-5; D gene ambiguous. The CDR3 spans 15 residues. CDR1 and CDR2 (germline): SGHAT, FQNNGV. The V end lost 1 base, the J end lost 5 bases, and 12 bases lay between the germline ends. This CDR3 reads CASSLGGPMDQPQHF. The CDR3 coding sequence is TGTGCCAGCAGCTTAGGAGGGCCCATGGATCAGCCCCAGCATTTT.

The J gene is TRBJ2-5, the V gene TRBV4-1; perhaps TRBD2 as D (5 bases). CDR3 size: 14 residues. Trimming removed 1 base at V and 5 bases at J, with 11 bases between. CDR1 and CDR2 (germline): MGHRA, YSYEKL. CDR3 bases: TGCGCCAGCAGCCAAGTCGAGGGTCGGGAGACCCAGTACTTC. It is translated as CASSQVEGRETQYF.

The chain is built from TRBV5-4 and TRBJ2-1; D not resolved. V gave up 4 bases and J gave up 0 bases, with 11 bases separating them. Germline lookup yields CDR1 SGHNT and CDR2 YYREEE (reference sequence). This CDR3 comprises 15 residues. CDR3 protein: CASSRASGSYNEQFF. The CDR3 DNA is TGTGCCAGCAGCCGAGCAAGTGGCTCCTACAATGAGCAGTTCTTC.

This chain uses TRBV7-2 with TRBJ1-1, with 8 bases identical to TRBD1. Trimming cost V 2 bases and J 1 base; bases outside gene matches: 6. This CDR3 is built from 16 residues. CDR1 and CDR2 (germline): SGHTA, FQGNSA. CDR3 in DNA: TGTGCCAGCAGCTTACGAGGGACAGGTGAGAACACTGAAGCTTTCTTT. Amino acid sequence: CASSLRGTGENTEAFF.

The chain links TRBV2 to TRBJ2-3; 11 nucleotides match TRBD2. Germline V gives CDR1 SNHLY, CDR2 FYNNEI. The CDR3 is 16 amino acids. V dropped 7 bases and J dropped 4; count of bases not matched to a gene: 10. The CDR3 DNA reads TGTGCCAGCACCCTCACCCTAGCGGGAGGCCCAGATACGCAGTATTTT. Protein: CASTLTLAGGPDTQYF.

This clone has a single count. J is TRBJ1-1 and V is TRBV12-5, with TRBD1 as a possible D gene (5 bases). Trimming took off 3 bases at V and 7 bases at J, with 15 bases between the two ends. Germline V lookup: CDR1 LGHNT, CDR2 FRNRAP. CDR3 length equals 14 residues. CDR3 DNA: TGTGCTAGTGGTTTATCTCCGGGGGTTGGTGAAGCTTTCTTT. Its protein is CASGLSPGVGEAFF. The full variable domain, its missing parts supplied by reference TRBV12-5 and TRBJ1-1, is DARVTQTPRHKVTEMGQEVTMRCQPILGHNTVFWYRQTMMQGLELLAYFRNRAPLDDSGMPKDRFSAEMPDATLATLKIQPSEPRDSAVYFCASGLSPGVGEAFFGQGTRLTVV.

The chain is built from TRBV15 and TRBJ2-1; 7 positions agree with TRBD1. Trimming took 4 bases from V and 7 from J; bases not matched to a gene: 1. This CDR3 comprises 12 residues. Germline V gene sequence: CDR1 LNHNV, CDR2 YYDKDF (reference sequence). The DNA for the CDR3 is TGTGCCACCAGCACACAGGGGAATGAGCAGTTCTTC. Protein product: CATSTQGNEQFF.

V and J are TRBV28 and TRBJ1-5, with 8 bases lining up with TRBD1. The CDR3 extends over 16 amino acids. Germline trimming cut 3 bases from V and 0 bases from J; bases unmatched to any gene: 4. Germline CDR1 MDHEN, CDR2 SYDVKM. The CDR3 coding sequence is TGTGCCAGCAGTTTTTGGGGACAGGATAGCAATCAGCCCCAGCATTTT. This encodes CASSFWGQDSNQPQHF.

The chain couples TRBV28 to TRBJ1-4, with 7 bases matching TRBD1. Germline V gene sequence: CDR1 MDHEN, CDR2 SYDVKM. Trimming cost V 7 bases and J 4 bases; bases outside gene matches: 9. The CDR3 sequence is 15 residues long. CDR3 sequence: CASIMTQGVNEKLFF. In DNA form, the CDR3 reads TGTGCCAGCATTATGACCCAGGGGGTTAATGAAAAACTGTTTTTT.

The gene calls are TRBV19 and TRBJ2-7; D is uncertain. V lost 5 bases and J 0 bases, leaving 14 bases between the germline ends. The CDR3 has 15 amino acids. Germline assignment: CDR1 LNHDA and CDR2 SQIVND (reference sequence). The CDR3 loop reads CASSPSIGSSYEQYF. In DNA, the CDR3 is TGTGCCAGTAGTCCCTCAATTGGTAGCTCCTACGAGCAGTACTTC.

V gene TRBV4-1 combines with J gene TRBJ2-5, with D possibly TRBD1 on 6 matching bases. The CDR3 consists of 13 residues. CDR1 is MGHRA and CDR2 is YSYEKL in the germline V gene. The V end lost 2 bases, the J end lost 2 bases, and 6 bases lay between the germline ends. The CDR3: CASSQQGQETQYF. Written as DNA, the CDR3 is TGCGCCAGCAGCCAACAGGGGCAAGAGACCCAGTACTTC.

This clone was found a few times. Written as DNA, the CDR3 is TGTGCCAGCAGCGACAGGGGGACGGGCAATCAGCCCCAGCATTTT. It encodes CASSDRGTGNQPQHF. The rearrangement links TRBV13 to TRBJ1-5, with TRBD1 identical over 9 bases. V lost 5 bases and J lost 2; bases outside the gene matches: 4. Germline V gives CDR1 PRHDT, CDR2 FYEKMQ (reference sequence). This CDR3 region has 15 residues. Variable domain in full (rest from reference TRBV13 and TRBJ1-5): AAGVIQSPRHLIKEKRETATLKCYPIPRHDTVYWYQQGPGQDPQFLISFYEKMQSDKGSIPDRFSAQQFSDYHSELNMSSLELGDSALYFCASSDRGTGNQPQHFGDGTRLSIL.